These 7 T cell receptor beta chains were all obtained from the same sample, sequenced in a study of T cells in Graves' hyperthyroidism and ophthalmopathy. Authors of the study amplified TCR beta CDR3 regions from RNA transcripts. First-round RT-PCR targeting the TCR CDR3 was performed with the HTBI primer set. TCRdb redid the calling of the multiplex PCR reads with MiXCR, one entry per CDR3 protein. Found here are a few hundred thousand distinct CDR3 sequences, approximately 23% of them singletons; the top ten hold approximately 49%. The sequenced material came from blood. Receptor source: a woman in her 70s with Graves' ophthalmopathy.

This clonotype was recorded a few times. The CDR3 is CASSLRNWGNEKLFF. CDR3 nucleotides: TGTGCCAGCAGCTTACGGAACTGGGGGAATGAAAAACTGTTTTTT. The V and J genes are TRBV11-2 and TRBJ1-4, with a weak D call TRBD1 (5 bases). The V gene lost 2 bases and the J gene lost 5 bases, with 12 bases spanning the gap. This CDR3 is built from 15 residues. Germline V gene lookup returns CDR1 SGHAT and CDR2 FQNNGV.

There are a few counts of this clonotype. The J gene is TRBJ2-2, the V gene TRBV28; 8 positions match TRBD2. The CDR3 length is 14 residues. Germline CDR1 is MDHEN and CDR2 is SYDVKM. J gave up 6 bases and V 7 bases, and 7 bases lay outside the gene matches. The CDR3 spells CASTRGTRSGELFF. CDR3 nucleotide sequence: TGTGCCAGCACCCGCGGGACTAGATCCGGGGAGCTGTTTTTT. The complete variable domain, with remaining parts taken from reference TRBV28 and TRBJ2-2, reads DVKVTQSSRYLVKRTGEKVFLECVQDMDHENMFWYRQDPGLGLRLIYFSYDVKMKEKGDIPEGYSVSREKKERFSLILESASTNQTSMYLCASTRGTRSGELFFGEGSRLTVL.

This clonotype was picked up many times. The chain is built from TRBV6-1 and TRBJ2-5, with D perhaps TRBD2 (6 bases). V shed 7 bases and J shed 0 bases, with 18 bases lying between them. This CDR3 is built from 16 residues. Germline CDR1 MNHNS, CDR2 SASEGT. The CDR3, as DNA: TGTGCCAGCACCCCATCCGGGGGTGCAGACCAAGAGACCCAGTACTTC. Translation gives CASTPSGGADQETQYF.

This clonotype has more than one count but fewer than ten. The J gene is TRBJ2-7, the V gene TRBV27; unclear D gene. CDR1 MNHEY and CDR2 SMNVEV come from the germline V gene (reference sequence). Trimming pared 3 bases from V and 8 bases from J, leaving 20 bases between. This CDR3 is 15 amino acids long. The CDR3 spells CASSLGGDRLIKQYF. The CDR3 coding sequence is TGTGCCAGCAGTTTGGGTGGAGACCGATTGATTAAGCAGTACTTC.

This clonotype appeared many times. The CDR3 region is CASSELRGFSWNEQFF. Here the CDR3 DNA reads TGTGCCAGCAGTGAACTAAGGGGGTTTAGTTGGAATGAGCAGTTCTTC. The chain employs TRBV2 and TRBJ2-1; tentatively, D is TRBD1 (6 bases). V was cut by 2 bases and J by 7 bases, with 18 bases left in between. This CDR3 region has 16 residues. Germline lookup yields CDR1 SNHLY and CDR2 FYNNEI.

This clonotype was seen at least ten times. The rearrangement links TRBV27 to TRBJ2-7, with 8 bases identical to TRBD2. The CDR3 has 13 residues. Germline V gene sequence: CDR1 MNHEY, CDR2 SMNVEV (reference sequence). Trimming removed 4 bases from V and 7 bases from J; junction bases left unmatched: 6. The CDR3 sequence: CASSSAGEREQYF. Written as DNA, the CDR3 is TGTGCCAGCAGTTCAGCGGGAGAAAGGGAGCAGTACTTC.

The rearrangement joins TRBV30 to TRBJ1-1; tentative D call: TRBD1 (6 bases). The germline V gene encodes CDR1 GTSNPN and CDR2 SVGIG (reference sequence). V lost 7 bases and J lost 8, with 20 bases in between. The CDR3 loop spans 13 amino acids. CDR3 DNA sequence: TGTGCCTTCCCCTACCTATCAGACAGGGAAGCTTTCTTT. Amino acids: CAFPYLSDREAFF. The variable domain in full, with the rest retrieved from reference TRBV30 and TRBJ1-1, is SQTIHQWPATLVQPVGSPLSLECTVEGTSNPNLYWYRQAAGRGLQLLFYSVGIGQISSEVPQNLSASRPQDRQFILSSKKLLLSDSGFYLCAFPYLSDREAFFGQGTRLTVV.